What follows are 9 T cell receptor beta chains derived from one specimen sequenced in a study of monozygotic twins with cystic fibrosis. Generated by immunoSEQ multiplex PCR, the TCRdb table keeps only in-frame clones and is missing some. Of about 29,000 clones listed, over 80% were seen once; the top ten hold roughly 0.9%. Sequencing was carried out using blood. These receptors were taken from a girl aged 2-10 years with cystic fibrosis.

This clone appeared once. This chain connects TRBV5-4 to TRBJ2-2; 9 bases match TRBD2. The germline V gene encodes CDR1 SGHNT and CDR2 YYREEE (reference sequence). CDR3 length: 15 residues. V was clipped by 1 base and J by 4 bases; unmatched bases: 2. CDR3: CASSLSLAGTGELFF. The CDR3 DNA follows: TGTGCCAGCAGCTTGTCACTAGCGGGCACCGGGGAGCTGTTTTTT. Drawing the rest from reference TRBV5-4 and TRBJ2-2, the complete variable domain is ETGVTQSPTHLIKTRGQQVTLRCSSQSGHNTVSWYQQALGQGPQFIFQYYREEENGRGNFPPRFSGLQFPNYSSELNVNALELDDSALYLCASSLSLAGTGELFFGEGSRLTVL.

The chain links TRBV18 to TRBJ1-1, with TRBD1 identical over 9 bases. Germline V lookup: CDR1 KGHSH, CDR2 LQKENI. Germline trimming cut 4 bases from V and 6 bases from J; bases unmatched to any gene: 15. The length of the CDR3 is 17 residues. The chain's CDR3 is CASSLTIRTGVIAEAFF. CDR3 in DNA: TGTGCCAGCTCACTGACAATCCGGACAGGGGTTATAGCTGAAGCTTTCTTT.

The chain is built from TRBV10-3 and TRBJ1-5; no definite D call. The CDR3 contains 14 residues. Germline-derived CDR1 and CDR2 are ENHRY and SYGVKD. Trimming cost V 2 bases and J 4 bases, with 9 bases left between them. The DNA for the CDR3 is TGTGCCATCAGTGAGAACAGCGAAAATCAGCCCCAGCATTTT. It encodes CAISENSENQPQHF.

The chain joins TRBV29-1 to TRBJ2-7; 13 nucleotides line up with TRBD2. Trimming took 0 bases from V and 3 from J; bases not matched to a gene: 2. The CDR3 is made up of 15 amino acids. Germline V lookup: CDR1 SQVTM, CDR2 ANQGSEA. CDR3 sequence: CSVEEGLAGYYEQYF. The CDR3 DNA follows: TGCAGCGTTGAAGAGGGACTAGCGGGATACTACGAGCAGTACTTC.

This clone was picked up one time. The chain is built from TRBV6-1 and TRBJ2-3; D remains ambiguous. The CDR3 extends over 13 amino acids. Deletions cut 2 bases from V and 4 bases from J, with 7 bases between. From germline, CDR1 is MNHNS and CDR2 SASEGT. Here the CDR3 reads CASSENPSDTQYF. The CDR3 nucleotides are TGTGCCAGCAGTGAAAACCCTTCAGATACGCAGTATTTT.

This clone occurred once. J is TRBJ2-7 and V is TRBV6-1, with D perhaps matching TRBD1 or TRBD2 (5 bases each). There are 15 residues in the CDR3. Germline loops: CDR1 MNHNS, CDR2 SASEGT. Between the trimmed V and J ends, which lost 1 base and 2 bases, there was a span of 12 bases. The CDR3, as DNA: TGTGCCAGCAGTGAAGTTATCAGGGACCCCTACGAGCAGTACTTC. Amino acid sequence: CASSEVIRDPYEQYF.

Only a few counts were recorded for this clone. V is TRBV5-6 and J is TRBJ1-5; D is undetermined. The CDR3 extends over 13 amino acids. The V and J ends lost 1 base and 1 base respectively, with 3 bases between them. The germline V gene has CDR1 SGHDT and CDR2 YYEEEE. The CDR3 DNA reads TGTGCCAGCAGCTTGAACAGCAATCAGCCCCAGCATTTT. The encoded protein is CASSLNSNQPQHF. Full variable domain (remainder filled in from reference TRBV5-6 and TRBJ1-5): DAGVTQSPTHLIKTRGQQVTLRCSPKSGHDTVSWYQQALGQGPQFIFQYYEEEERQRGNFPDRFSGHQFPNYSSELNVNALLLGDSALYLCASSLNSNQPQHFGDGTRLSIL.

The gene calls are TRBV30 and TRBJ2-3; 7 bases map to TRBD1. Germline-derived CDR1 and CDR2 are GTSNPN and SVGIG (reference sequence). V trimming: 7 bases; J trimming: 8 bases; junction bases outside the gene matches: 12. This CDR3 is built from 13 residues. CDR3 in amino acids: CASRDSGLGTQYF. The CDR3 DNA reads as TGTGCCTCTCGGGACAGCGGATTGGGTACGCAGTATTTT.

This chain uses TRBV10-3 with TRBJ2-1; no clear D gene. This CDR3 contains 11 residues. V dropped 8 bases and J dropped 8 bases, with 10 bases sitting between them. The germline V gene encodes CDR1 ENHRY and CDR2 SYGVKD. The CDR3 sequence is CAIQRKDEQFF. DNA of the CDR3: TGTGCCATCCAACGTAAAGATGAGCAGTTCTTC.